This T cell receptor (beta chain) is drawn from a study of blood T cell repertoires in COVID-19 (dated by TCRdb to the early 2020s). Some background on the complete study: Collaborator samples came from the United States, Italy and Spain and covered acute and convalescent phases of COVID-19. The prospective study material was composed of cDNA or gDNA derived from T cells, B-cell-depleted T cells, or PBMCs. Deeply sampled blood TCRbeta repertoires from subjects exposed to, actively infected with, or recovered from COVID-19 were included in the dataset. The repertoires were released in a freely available public database meant as a resource for research on the immune response to SARS-CoV-2. Samples were obtained from the ongoing ImmuneRACE study (first 160 participants) and from over 1,000 subjects provided by 6 global collaborators. The sample metadata nearly always contained a de-identified subject ID, COVID-19 status, age in years and sex. Where HLA class I and class II types were available, the types were taken from metadata supplied by the sample provider, not from assay-based typing.

CDR3 length: 17 amino acids, cysteine to phenylalanine. Kept here is only the CDR3 DNA, which spans 51 bases and is read in frame from base 1. For CDR1 and CDR2, the germline V gene lists SGHRS and YFSETQ. Trimming costs V 0 bases and J 0 bases, and their ends lie 13 bases apart. Beyond this particular receptor, the publication reports: The amount of clinical and demographic metadata varied by source and participant and was provided uncurated.

The immunoSEQ Assay, a bias-controlled multiplex PCR, was used to amplify TCRbeta CDR3 regions from genomic DNA. The source study handled its data this way. The number of nucleated cells in each sample was estimated from the amplification of reference gene primers within the assay. Sequence reads were collapsed and filtered to measure the absolute abundance of every unique TCRbeta CDR3 rearrangement. Productive Simpson clonality was computed per sample as the square root of Simpson's diversity index over productive rearrangements. This immuneACCESS table, as held by TCRdb, lists in-frame sequences with V and J called but not all clones. Of the missing ones, under half trace to an unresolved V gene in checked studies; the others have no known cause. V, J and clone size reflect that table, while D and trimming were determined from the DNA. This sample lists a few hundred thousand clones; approximately 90% were detected once. The ten biggest clones cover 0.8% to 0.9% of the sample.

Enrolling through a virtual design, the prospective study's participants ranged in age from roughly 18 to 90 years and lived across around 25 United States geographic areas. To assign participants to cohorts, the prospective study relied on clinical history that participants themselves reported in a screening survey and a study questionnaire. Exposed participants were defined as having been in contact with someone with a PCR-confirmed or clinician-diagnosed COVID-19 case within 2 weeks of study entry. In the prospective study, whole blood, serum and a nasopharyngeal or oropharyngeal swab were collected from each participant by mobile phlebotomists. Prospective study participants could optionally give additional blood draws and questionnaires over an approximately two-month period. Blood samples from the prospective study were shipped frozen or at room temperature prior to DNA extraction. The count of this clone is one. No cognate antigen has been identified for it. No much larger clone exists at a distance of one base, and base qualities are not known.

Sequenced sample: PBMCs or T cells enriched from blood (not recorded which). This sequence originates from a woman aged 40-49 years who had been exposed to COVID-19. Recombination joined TRBV5-1 with TRBJ1-3, with no confident D gene call. The nucleotides are TGCGCCAGCAGCTTGGAGTTACCGGGTTTCTCTGGAAACACCATATATTTT. Its coded protein is CASSLELPGFSGNTIYF. Here the CDR3 is joined to the reference TRBV5-1 and TRBJ1-3 genes, and the full variable domain is: KAGVTQTPRYLIKTRGQQVTLSCSPISGHRSVSWYQQTPGQGLQFLFEYFSETQRNKGNFPGRFSGRQFSNSRSEMNVSTLELGDSALYLCASSLELPGFSGNTIYFGEGSWLTVV.